The TCR beta chain described here comes from a study of T-cell memory formation after mild COVID-19. From the 5' RACE reads, TCRdb called clonotypes with MiXCR, one entry per CDR3 protein. The sample contains 250,000 to 350,000 distinct CDR3 sequences, approximately 15% of which appear only once. General study results and limits: The authors left the SARS-CoV-2 specificity of second-wave clones peaking on day 37 unconfirmed. The study detected some responding clones in pre-infection memory, suggesting cross-reactive memory joined. Clones shrinking between day 15 and 85 showed a balanced CD4/CD8 split, and those that grew later tilted toward CD4+.

CDR3 length: 12 residues. The V end lost 6 bases, the J end lost 4 bases, and 7 bases lay between the germline ends. Germline V gene data show CDR1 as KGHSH and CDR2 as LQKENI. Notes on this clonotype: The antigen remains unidentified.

The V and J genes are TRBV18 and TRBJ2-1; D not resolved. This receptor was taken from a man aged 18 to 29 who had mild COVID-19 (a few samples of this study predate the infection). Cell type and time point are not known. The sample was PBMCs or a T cell subset sorted from them (not recorded which). CDR3 in DNA: TGTGCCAGCTCCACCGAGTACAATGAGCAGTTCTTC. Protein: CASSTEYNEQFF.